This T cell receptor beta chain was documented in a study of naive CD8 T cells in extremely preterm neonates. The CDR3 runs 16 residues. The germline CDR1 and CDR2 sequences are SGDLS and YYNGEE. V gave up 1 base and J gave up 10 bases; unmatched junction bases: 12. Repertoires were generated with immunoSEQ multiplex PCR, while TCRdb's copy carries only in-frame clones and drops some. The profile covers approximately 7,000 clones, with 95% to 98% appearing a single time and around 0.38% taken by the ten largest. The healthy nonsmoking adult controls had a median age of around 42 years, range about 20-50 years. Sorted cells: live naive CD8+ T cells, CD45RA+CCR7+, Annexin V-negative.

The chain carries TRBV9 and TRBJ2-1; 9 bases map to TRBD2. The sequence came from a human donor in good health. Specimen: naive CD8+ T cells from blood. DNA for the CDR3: TGTGCCAGCAGCGTACGACGAGCGGGGGGCCGGGAGGAGCAGTTCTTC. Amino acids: CASSVRRAGGREEQFF.